These 27 T cell receptor beta chains originate from one sample sequenced in a study of cytomegalovirus exposure and HLA in healthy donors. The PCR contained 60 Vbeta and 13 Jbeta primers. Assay used: immunoSEQ multiplex PCR; TCRdb lists only in-frame clones, some missing. The table for this sample gives 45,000 to 60,000 clones. The sample was PBMCs. The receptors stem from a woman aged 40 to 50 in good health and CMV-seronegative.

The gene calls are TRBV13 and TRBJ2-7; 9 bases are a match to TRBD2. The V gene's germline CDR1 is PRHDT and CDR2 FYEKMQ (reference sequence). This CDR3 is built from 17 residues. J lost 0 bases, V lost 0 bases, and 6 bases had no gene match. CDR3 coding DNA: TGTGCCAGCAGCTTAGGGCCTAGCGGGGCGAGCTCCTACGAGCAGTACTTC. Translation gives CASSLGPSGASSYEQYF.

The chain combines TRBV6-5 with TRBJ1-1, with 8 bases lining up with TRBD1. Looked up from germline, CDR1 is MNHEY and CDR2 is SVGAGI. This CDR3 region has 15 residues. Germline trimming cut 5 bases from V and 1 base from J; bases unmatched to any gene: 6. For the CDR3, the DNA is TGTGCCAGCAGTAGACAGGGGTACGAGAACACTGAAGCTTTCTTT. It translates to CASSRQGYENTEAFF.

The chain employs TRBV4-2 and TRBJ2-7, with D possibly TRBD1 on 6 matching bases. This CDR3 is 14 amino acids long. V shed 1 base and J shed 7 bases, with 14 bases lying between them. The germline V gene has CDR1 LGHNA and CDR2 YNFKEQ. For the CDR3, the DNA is TGTGCCAGCAGCCAAGGAACAGGGCCGTGGGAGCAGTACTTC. Protein sequence: CASSQGTGPWEQYF.

The V and J genes are TRBV28 and TRBJ2-7; 12 positions agree with TRBD1. CDR1 is MDHEN, CDR2 SYDVKM, per germline. V was clipped by 6 bases and J by 4 bases; unmatched bases: 4. The length of the CDR3 is 14 residues. The CDR3 region has the DNA TGTGCCAGCAGCTGGGGACAGGGGGCTTACGAGCAGTACTTC. Protein product: CASSWGQGAYEQYF.

This chain joins TRBV2 and TRBJ1-1, with D possibly TRBD1 on 6 matching bases. The CDR3 is made up of 12 amino acids. Germline V gene sequence: CDR1 SNHLY, CDR2 FYNNEI. V lost 6 bases and J lost 10, with 15 bases in between. CDR3 residues: CASRGGAKGAFF. The DNA for the CDR3 is TGTGCCAGCAGAGGGGGGGCGAAAGGAGCTTTCTTT.

V gene TRBV14 combines with J gene TRBJ2-7; maybe TRBD2 (7 bases). V was shortened by 0 bases and J by 6 bases, with 12 bases between the two germline ends. CDR3 length equals 14 residues. In germline, CDR1 is SGHDN, CDR2 FVKESK. In DNA, the CDR3 is TGTGCCAGCAGCCAAGATCCGCGGGGGCGCGAGCAGTACTTC. It codes for CASSQDPRGREQYF.

The chain is built from TRBV29-1 and TRBJ2-3; 7 bases map to TRBD2. V lost 3 bases, J lost 4 bases, and 1 base stayed unmatched. This CDR3 is built from 12 residues. Germline loops: CDR1 SQVTM, CDR2 ANQGSEA. CDR3 DNA: TGCAGCGTTGATACTAGCGCAGATACGCAGTATTTT. It specifies CSVDTSADTQYF.

The CDR3 protein is CASSVTFGLNGGELFF. The CDR3, as DNA: TGTGCCAGCAGCGTAACTTTTGGGCTAAATGGTGGGGAGCTGTTTTTT. The chain recombines TRBV9 with TRBJ2-2; D gene ambiguous. Germline CDR1 reads SGDLS; CDR2 reads YYNGEE. The CDR3 is 16 residues long. Between the trimmed V and J ends, which lost 1 base and 8 bases, there was a span of 18 bases. The full variable domain, rest sourced from reference TRBV9 and TRBJ2-2, is DSGVTQTPKHLITATGQRVTLRCSPRSGDLSVYWYQQSLDQGLQFLIQYYNGEERAKGNILERFSAQQFPDLHSELNLSSLELGDSALYFCASSVTFGLNGGELFFGEGSRLTVL.

The chain uses TRBV30 and TRBJ1-1; D is unresolved. V gave up 3 bases and J gave up 1 base, with 6 bases separating them. CDR3 size: 12 residues. CDR1 is GTSNPN, CDR2 SVGIG, per germline (reference sequence). The CDR3 bases are TGTGCCTGGAGCGCAGGGAACACTGAAGCTTTCTTT. This encodes CAWSAGNTEAFF. The complete variable domain, with remaining parts taken from reference TRBV30 and TRBJ1-1, reads SQTIHQWPATLVQPVGSPLSLECTVEGTSNPNLYWYRQAAGRGLQLLFYSVGIGQISSEVPQNLSASRPQDRQFILSSKKLLLSDSGFYLCAWSAGNTEAFFGQGTRLTVV.

The chain recombines TRBV18 with TRBJ1-1; D not certain. Germline CDR1 and CDR2: KGHSH and LQKENI. Trimming removed 4 bases from V and 4 bases from J, with 13 bases in between. This CDR3 spans 14 amino acids. The CDR3 DNA is TGTGCCAGCTCACGTGATGGAGGGAGCACTGAAGCTTTCTTT. Protein sequence: CASSRDGGSTEAFF.

The chain links TRBV13 to TRBJ2-7; 8 nucleotides match TRBD1. CDR3 length: 13 amino acids. The germline V gene has CDR1 PRHDT and CDR2 FYEKMQ (reference sequence). V lost 4 bases, J lost 6 bases, and 5 bases stayed unmatched. This CDR3 is CASSSDRAGEQYF. The CDR3, as DNA: TGTGCCAGCAGCTCGGACAGGGCGGGCGAGCAGTACTTC.

This chain uses TRBV28 with TRBJ2-3, with a possible D match to TRBD1 (6 bases). This CDR3 is built from 14 residues. Germline values: CDR1 MDHEN, CDR2 SYDVKM. V was shortened by 7 bases and J by 0 bases, with 11 bases between the two germline ends. CDR3 loop: CASMDRPSTDTQYF. CDR3 in DNA: TGTGCCAGCATGGACAGACCTAGCACAGATACGCAGTATTTT.

The rearrangement joins TRBV4-2 to TRBJ2-3, with D hard to call. V gave up 0 bases and J gave up 4 bases, with 8 bases separating them. The germline V gene has CDR1 LGHNA and CDR2 YNFKEQ. There are 14 residues in the CDR3. The CDR3 sequence: CASSQDKGADTQYF. The DNA for the CDR3 is TGTGCCAGCAGCCAAGATAAAGGAGCAGATACGCAGTATTTT.

The chain uses TRBV7-9 and TRBJ1-2; possibly TRBD1 for D (6 bases). This CDR3 has 15 amino acids. The V and J ends lost 2 bases and 4 bases respectively, with 14 bases between them. CDR1 is SEHNR and CDR2 is FQNEAQ in the germline V gene (reference sequence). The chain's CDR3 is CASSLSRGGSYGYTF. The CDR3 DNA is TGTGCCAGCAGCTTATCCAGGGGTGGAAGCTATGGCTACACCTTC.

The chain carries TRBV28 and TRBJ1-5; 11 bases map to TRBD1. V shed 5 bases and J 7 bases; nucleotides not matched to a gene: 10. Per the germline V gene, CDR1 is MDHEN and CDR2 is SYDVKM. This CDR3 has 16 amino acids. Here the CDR3 reads CASSPFRDRGGQPQHF. Here the CDR3 DNA reads TGTGCCAGCAGTCCATTCAGGGACAGGGGGGGACAGCCCCAGCATTTT.

This chain joins TRBV18 and TRBJ1-1, with D unclear. The CDR3 is made up of 11 amino acids. Trimming stripped 10 bases from V and 3 bases from J, with 9 bases between. Germline CDR1 and CDR2: KGHSH and LQKENI. The CDR3 region is CATRRDTEAFF. The CDR3 bases are TGTGCCACCAGACGGGACACTGAAGCTTTCTTT.

The chain is built from TRBV5-1 and TRBJ1-1, with a tentative D call TRBD1 (5 bases). Germline CDR1 is SGHRS and CDR2 is YFSETQ. The CDR3 sequence is 15 residues long. V dropped 0 bases and J dropped 1 base, with 10 bases sitting between them. The CDR3 region has the DNA TGCGCCAGCAGCTTGGGGGCCGGGGGGAACACTGAAGCTTTCTTT. Amino acid sequence: CASSLGAGGNTEAFF.

The chain joins TRBV29-1 to TRBJ1-1; D gene unclear. The CDR3 is made up of 14 amino acids. V gave up 4 bases and J gave up 2 bases, with 14 bases separating them. CDR1 and CDR2 from the germline V gene are SQVTM and ANQGSEA. CDR3 DNA sequence: TGCAGCGTTGGTAATAGCAAAACTAACACTGAAGCTTTCTTT. Residues: CSVGNSKTNTEAFF.

The chain couples TRBV2 to TRBJ1-2, with TRBD1 identical over 9 bases. The V segment lost 7 bases and the J segment 3 bases; nucleotides outside the gene matches: 6. Germline V gene sequence: CDR1 SNHLY, CDR2 FYNNEI. CDR3 size: 14 residues. The CDR3 DNA sequence: TGTGCCAGCACCCTACAGGGGGCTGACTATGGCTACACCTTC. Translated, it gives CASTLQGADYGYTF.

The V and J genes are TRBV10-3 and TRBJ1-4, with 10 bases that match TRBD1. V trimming: 6 bases; J trimming: 8 bases; junction bases outside the gene matches: 9. The CDR3 is made up of 15 amino acids. CDR1 is ENHRY and CDR2 is SYGVKD in the germline V gene. Written as DNA, the CDR3 is TGTGCCATCAGCCCAAGACAGGGGGCCGAAGAAAAACTGTTTTTT. Residues: CAISPRQGAEEKLFF.

The chain combines TRBV19 with TRBJ2-6; 9 bases line up with TRBD1. The CDR3 has 17 amino acids. Germline trimming cut 4 bases from V and 0 bases from J; bases unmatched to any gene: 4. Germline CDR1 LNHDA, CDR2 SQIVND (reference sequence). CDR3 sequence: CASSKGDRASGANVLTF. The CDR3 region has the DNA TGTGCCAGTAGTAAAGGGGACAGGGCCTCTGGGGCCAACGTCCTGACTTTC.

The chain employs TRBV10-2 and TRBJ1-2; 8 bases are a match to TRBD1. V shed 3 bases and J 8 bases; nucleotides not matched to a gene: 5. This CDR3 is 13 amino acids long. From germline, CDR1 is WSHSY and CDR2 SAAADI. CDR3 DNA sequence: TGCGCCAGCAGTGAAGTACAGGGGGACGGCTACACCTTC. Translated: CASSEVQGDGYTF.

The chain's CDR3 is CASSGRRHYGYTF. CDR3 in DNA: TGTGCCAGCAGTGGAAGGCGGCACTATGGCTACACCTTC. The chain recombines TRBV2 with TRBJ1-2; D is uncertain. V gave up 4 bases and J gave up 3 bases, with 9 bases separating them. The CDR3 runs 13 residues. Germline CDR1 and CDR2: SNHLY and FYNNEI. The full variable domain, its missing parts supplied by reference TRBV2 and TRBJ1-2, is EPEVTQTPSHQVTQMGQEVILRCVPISNHLYFYWYRQILGQKVEFLVSFYNNEISEKSEIFDDQFSVERPDGSNFTLKIRSTKLEDSAMYFCASSGRRHYGYTFGSGTRLTVV.

The chain has TRBV7-9 and TRBJ1-5; possible D gene TRBD1, 5 bases. The CDR3 runs 16 residues. Deletions cut 5 bases from V and 0 bases from J, with 14 bases between. Germline V gives CDR1 SEHNR, CDR2 FQNEAQ (reference sequence). The CDR3, as DNA: TGTGCCAGCAGCCCTCCGACAGACCTTAGCAATCAGCCCCAGCATTTT. Protein product: CASSPPTDLSNQPQHF.

The rearrangement joins TRBV28 to TRBJ1-5, with D possibly being TRBD1 (6 bases). CDR3 length equals 16 residues. Trimming shortened V by 4 bases and J by 4 bases, and 17 bases separated the two germline ends. Germline assignment: CDR1 MDHEN and CDR2 SYDVKM. CDR3 in DNA: TGTGCCAGCAGTTCCCCTGCTGGGACACGTAATCAGCCCCAGCATTTT. It translates to CASSSPAGTRNQPQHF. The full variable domain, completed using reference TRBV28 and TRBJ1-5, is DVKVTQSSRYLVKRTGEKVFLECVQDMDHENMFWYRQDPGLGLRLIYFSYDVKMKEKGDIPEGYSVSREKKERFSLILESASTNQTSMYLCASSSPAGTRNQPQHFGDGTRLSIL.

This rearrangement joins TRBV7-9 to TRBJ1-2, with 7 bases identical to TRBD1. The CDR3 has 13 amino acids. V lost 4 bases, J lost 8 bases, and 7 bases stayed unmatched. Germline CDR1 reads SEHNR; CDR2 reads FQNEAQ (reference sequence). CDR3 region: CASSSTGSEGYTF. The CDR3 DNA is TGTGCCAGCAGCTCGACAGGGTCGGAAGGCTACACCTTC. Full variable domain (outside the CDR3, taken from reference TRBV7-9 and TRBJ1-2): DTGVSQNPRHKITKRGQNVTFRCDPISEHNRLYWYRQTLGQGPEFLTYFQNEAQLEKSRLLSDRFSAERPKGSFSTLEIQRTEQGDSAMYLCASSSTGSEGYTFGSGTRLTVV.

V and J are TRBV27 and TRBJ2-7; TRBD2 matches at 15 bases. The CDR3 consists of 16 residues. The ends lost 2 bases at V and 5 bases at J; junction bases unmatched: 4. Germline V gene lookup returns CDR1 MNHEY and CDR2 SMNVEV (reference sequence). CDR3 DNA sequence: TGTGCCAGCAGTTTAGGACTAGCGGGAGGGTCCCACGAGCAGTACTTC. It specifies CASSLGLAGGSHEQYF.